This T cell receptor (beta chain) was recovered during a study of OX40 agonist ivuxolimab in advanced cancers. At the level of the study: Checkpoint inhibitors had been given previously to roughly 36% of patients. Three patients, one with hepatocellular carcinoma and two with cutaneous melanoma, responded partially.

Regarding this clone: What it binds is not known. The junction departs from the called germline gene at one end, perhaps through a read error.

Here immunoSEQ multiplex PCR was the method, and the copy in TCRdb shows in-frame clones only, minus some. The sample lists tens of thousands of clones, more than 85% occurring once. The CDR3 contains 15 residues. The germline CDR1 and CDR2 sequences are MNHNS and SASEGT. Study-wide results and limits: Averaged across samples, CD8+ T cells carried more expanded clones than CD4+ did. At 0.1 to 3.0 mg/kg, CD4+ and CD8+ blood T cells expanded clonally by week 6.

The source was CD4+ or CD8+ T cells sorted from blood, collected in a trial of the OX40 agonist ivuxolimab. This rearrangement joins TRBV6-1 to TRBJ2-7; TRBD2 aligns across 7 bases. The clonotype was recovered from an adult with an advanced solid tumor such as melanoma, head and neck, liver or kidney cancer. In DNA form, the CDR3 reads TGTGCCAGCAGAGAAGTAGCGGGTTCCCCTCGCGAGCAGTACTTC. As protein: CASREVAGSPREQYF.